This T cell receptor (beta chain) was obtained from a study of identical twins. Comments on this clonotype: What it recognizes is unknown.

Study results and limitations: It was out-of-frame TCR alpha sharing in monozygotic twins that models underestimated.

Germline assignment: CDR1 MNHEY and CDR2 SVGEGT. Losses at the gene ends were 6 bases for V and 3 bases for J; bases not matched to a gene: 3. The CDR3 is made up of 15 amino acids. TCRdb re-analysed the 5' RACE reads in MiXCR, keeping a single row per CDR3 protein. Seen here are about 450,000 distinct CDR3 sequences, less than 20% observed once, and the top ten hold around 12%. The V call is TRBV6-2 or TRBV6-3, the J call TRBJ2-7; 15 bases are a match to TRBD2. The sequence was collected from a man aged 45-65 years in good health. Sequencing was carried out using naive T cells sorted from blood. CDR3 protein: CASSWTSGRVYEQYF. The CDR3 coding sequence is TGTGCCAGCAGCTGGACTAGCGGGAGGGTCTACGAGCAGTACTTC.